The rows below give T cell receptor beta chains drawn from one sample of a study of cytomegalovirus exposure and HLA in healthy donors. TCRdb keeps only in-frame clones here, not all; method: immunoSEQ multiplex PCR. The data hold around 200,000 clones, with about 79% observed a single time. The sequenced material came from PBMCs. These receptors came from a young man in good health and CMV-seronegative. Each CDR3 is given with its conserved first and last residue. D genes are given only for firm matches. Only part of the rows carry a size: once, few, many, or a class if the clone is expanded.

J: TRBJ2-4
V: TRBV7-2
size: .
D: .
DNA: TGTGCCAGCAGCTTAAATACACAAAACATTCAGTACTTC
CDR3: CASSLNTQNIQYF

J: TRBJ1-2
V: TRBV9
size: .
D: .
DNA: TGTGCCAGCAGCGTCACAGGGAGCTATGGCTACACCTTC
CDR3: CASSVTGSYGYTF

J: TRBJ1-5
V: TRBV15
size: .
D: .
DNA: TGTGCCACCAGCAGAGGAGACAGGAATCAGCCCCAGCATTTT
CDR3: CATSRGDRNQPQHF

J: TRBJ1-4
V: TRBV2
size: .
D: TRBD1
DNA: TGTGCCAGCAGTCCTCTGTCGGACAGGGGGCCAACTAATGAAAAACTGTTTTTT
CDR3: CASSPLSDRGPTNEKLFF

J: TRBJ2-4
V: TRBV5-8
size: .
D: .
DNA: TGTGCCAGCAGCTTGGGCGGGGTTGCGAACATTCAGTACTTC
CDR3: CASSLGGVANIQYF

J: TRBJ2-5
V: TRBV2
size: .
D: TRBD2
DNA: TGTGCCAGCAGGACCCCTCCCAGCGGGGGGCAGGGGACCCAGTACTTC
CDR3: CASRTPPSGGQGTQYF

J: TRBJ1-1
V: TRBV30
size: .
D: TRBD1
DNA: TGTGCCTGGAGTTTGACAGGGGCACTCACTGAAGCTTTCTTT
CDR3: CAWSLTGALTEAFF

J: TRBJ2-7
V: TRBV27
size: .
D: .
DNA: TGTGCCAGCAGTTTAGGAGCTTTGCAGTACTTC
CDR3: CASSLGALQYF

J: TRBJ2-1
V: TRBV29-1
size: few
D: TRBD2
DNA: TGCAGCGTCCAGAGACTAGCAGGGAATGAGCAGTTCTTC
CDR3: CSVQRLAGNEQFF

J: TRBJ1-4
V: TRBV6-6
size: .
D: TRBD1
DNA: TGTGCCAGCAGTTCACGGACAGGGGATGAAAAACTGTTTTTT
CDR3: CASSSRTGDEKLFF

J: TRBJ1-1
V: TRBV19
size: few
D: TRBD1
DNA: TGTGCCAGTAGTATTAAGCCTCTAGGGGACAGATTGAACACTGAAGCTTTCTTT
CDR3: CASSIKPLGDRLNTEAFF

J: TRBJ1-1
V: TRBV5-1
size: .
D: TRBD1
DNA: TGCGCCAGCAGCCCCCGACAGGGGGCAAGGACTGAAGCTTTCTTT
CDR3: CASSPRQGARTEAFF

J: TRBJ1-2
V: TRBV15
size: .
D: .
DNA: TGTGCCACCAGCCAACGACAGGAGTATGGCTACACCTTC
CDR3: CATSQRQEYGYTF

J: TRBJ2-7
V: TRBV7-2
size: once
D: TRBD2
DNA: TGTGCCAGCAGCTTAGCATCCGGGGGGGCCTACGAGCAGTACTTC
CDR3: CASSLASGGAYEQYF

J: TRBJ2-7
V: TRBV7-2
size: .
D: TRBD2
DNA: TGTGCCAGCAGCCGGGGGGGCTACGAGCAGTACTTC
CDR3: CASSRGGYEQYF

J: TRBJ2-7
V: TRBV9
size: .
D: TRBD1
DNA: TGTGCCAGCAGCGCCGGGGACAGGGGATTCTACGAGCAGTACTTC
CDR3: CASSAGDRGFYEQYF

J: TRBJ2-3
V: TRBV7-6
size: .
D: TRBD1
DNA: TGTGCCAGCAGCTTAGGGACAGGGGTGGGTCCAGATACGCAGTATTTT
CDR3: CASSLGTGVGPDTQYF

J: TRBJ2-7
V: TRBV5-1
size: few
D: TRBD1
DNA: TGCGCCAGCAGCTTCGGGACAGAGGGATACGAGCAGTACTTC
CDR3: CASSFGTEGYEQYF

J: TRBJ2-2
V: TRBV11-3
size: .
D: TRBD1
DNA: TGTGCCAGCAGCCCCGGACAGGGGAACACCGGGGAGCTGTTTTTT
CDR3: CASSPGQGNTGELFF

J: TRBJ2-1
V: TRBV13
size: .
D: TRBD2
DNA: TGTGCCAGCCGATTGTCGGGAGGCTCCTACAATGAGCAGTTCTTC
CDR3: CASRLSGGSYNEQFF

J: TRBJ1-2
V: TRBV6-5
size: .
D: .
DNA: TGTGCCAGCAGTACCCCAGACAGGAACTATGGCTACACCTTC
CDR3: CASSTPDRNYGYTF

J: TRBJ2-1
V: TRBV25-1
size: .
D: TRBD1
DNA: TGTGCCAGCAGTGAACCATGGACAGGGGAAGGGACCAATGAGCAGTTCTTC
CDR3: CASSEPWTGEGTNEQFF

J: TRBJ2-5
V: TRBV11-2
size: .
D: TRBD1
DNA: TGTGCCAGCAGCCCCGGGACAGGGGGGGAGACCCAGTACTTC
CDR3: CASSPGTGGETQYF

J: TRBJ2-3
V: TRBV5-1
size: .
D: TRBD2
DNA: TGCGCCAGCTCTGGGGGGGTGAGCACAGATACGCAGTATTTT
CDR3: CASSGGVSTDTQYF

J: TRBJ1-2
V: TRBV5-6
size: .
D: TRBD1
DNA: TGTGCCAGCAAGCCGGGACAGGGCTTTTATGGCTACACCTTC
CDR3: CASKPGQGFYGYTF

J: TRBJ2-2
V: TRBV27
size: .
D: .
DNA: TGTGCCAGCAGTTTCCCCGCAGGGAAAGGGAACACCGGGGAGCTGTTTTTT
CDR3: CASSFPAGKGNTGELFF

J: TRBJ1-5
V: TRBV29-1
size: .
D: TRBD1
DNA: TGCAGCGCCGGGACAGGGAGCAATCAGCCCCAGCATTTT
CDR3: CSAGTGSNQPQHF

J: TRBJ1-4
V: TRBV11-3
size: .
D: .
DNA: TGTGCCAGCAGCTACCGGGGGGGGGATGAAAAACTGTTTTTT
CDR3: CASSYRGGDEKLFF

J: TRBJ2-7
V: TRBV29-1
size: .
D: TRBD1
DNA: TGCAGCGTCCGGACAGGGCTATCCTACGAGCAGTACTTC
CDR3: CSVRTGLSYEQYF

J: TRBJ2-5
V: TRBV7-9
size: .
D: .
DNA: TGTGCCAGCAGCCTCAGACAGCAAGAGACCCAGTACTTC
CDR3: CASSLRQQETQYF

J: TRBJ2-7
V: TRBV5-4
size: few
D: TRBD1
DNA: TGTGCCAGCAGCCTGGGGACAGAGGCCTACGAGCAGTACTTC
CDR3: CASSLGTEAYEQYF

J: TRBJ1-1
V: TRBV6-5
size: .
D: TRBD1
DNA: TGTGCCAGCAGGGGAACAGGGGACACTGAAGCTTTCTTT
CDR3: CASRGTGDTEAFF

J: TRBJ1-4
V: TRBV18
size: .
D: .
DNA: TGTGCCAGCTCACTTAGGGGTACTAATGAAAAACTGTTTTTT
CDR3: CASSLRGTNEKLFF

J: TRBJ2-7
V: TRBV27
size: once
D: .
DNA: TGTGCCAGCAGTAGGACAGTCCGAACCTACGAGCAGTACTTC
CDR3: CASSRTVRTYEQYF

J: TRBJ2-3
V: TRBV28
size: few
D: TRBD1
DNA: TGTGCCAGCAGTCCACAGGGGGCGGTGCATACGCAGTATTTT
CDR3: CASSPQGAVHTQYF

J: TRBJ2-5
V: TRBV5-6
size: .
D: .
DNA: TGTGCCAGCAGCTTGGTCGTGGCCCCAGGGACCCAGTACTTC
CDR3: CASSLVVAPGTQYF

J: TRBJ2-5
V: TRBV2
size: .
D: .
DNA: TGTGCCAGCAGTGAATGGACGGGGTCGGAGACCCAGTACTTC
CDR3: CASSEWTGSETQYF

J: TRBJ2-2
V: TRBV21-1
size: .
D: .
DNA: TGTGCCAGCAACTGGACAGGGGTCGGGGTCGGGGAGCTGTTTTTT
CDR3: CASNWTGVGVGELFF

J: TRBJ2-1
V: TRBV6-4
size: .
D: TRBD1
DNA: TGTGCCAGCAGTGACTCGACAGGGGGCTACAATGAGCAGTTCTTC
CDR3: CASSDSTGGYNEQFF

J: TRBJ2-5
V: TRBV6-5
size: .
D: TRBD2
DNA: TGTGCCAGCAGGAGTCCGGGGGGGGTGGAGACCCAGTACTTC
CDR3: CASRSPGGVETQYF

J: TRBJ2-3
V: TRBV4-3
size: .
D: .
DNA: TGCGCCAGCAGCCAATTTTGGGGCGGGCCCAGGGGTGATACGCAGTATTTT
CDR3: CASSQFWGGPRGDTQYF

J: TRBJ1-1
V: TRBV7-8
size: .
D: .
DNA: TGTGCCAGCAGCGAACAGACGGGAATGAACACTGAAGCTTTCTTT
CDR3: CASSEQTGMNTEAFF

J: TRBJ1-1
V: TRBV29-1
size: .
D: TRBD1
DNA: TGCAGCGTCCCCGGGACAGGGTTCGCTGAAGCTTTCTTT
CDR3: CSVPGTGFAEAFF

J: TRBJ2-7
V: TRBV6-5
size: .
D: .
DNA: TGTGCCAGCAGTCCACAGGGACACGAGCAGTACTTC
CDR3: CASSPQGHEQYF

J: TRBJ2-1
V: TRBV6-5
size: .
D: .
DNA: TGTGCCAGCAGTTACAGGGGAAAATACAATGAGCAGTTCTTC
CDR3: CASSYRGKYNEQFF

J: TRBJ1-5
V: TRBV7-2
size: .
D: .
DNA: TGTGCCAGCAGCCCCGACGGACACCTTGGCAATCAGCCCCAGCATTTT
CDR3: CASSPDGHLGNQPQHF

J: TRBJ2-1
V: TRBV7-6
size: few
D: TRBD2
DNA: TGTGCCAGCAGCTTACCCAGGACTAGCGGGATTACCAACGCGGCGGCCTACAATGAGCAGTTCTTC
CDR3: CASSLPRTSGITNAAAYNEQFF

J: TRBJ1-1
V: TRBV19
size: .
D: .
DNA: TGTGCCAGTAGTAGACCTGGGCTGGAAGCTTTCTTT
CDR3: CASSRPGLEAFF

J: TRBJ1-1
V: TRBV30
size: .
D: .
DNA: TGTGCCTGGAGTGTAGGGGGTTGGGCTTTCTTT
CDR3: CAWSVGGWAFF

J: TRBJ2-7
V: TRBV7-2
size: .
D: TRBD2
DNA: TGTGCCAGCAGCCCGACTAGCGGGAGTTCCTACGAGCAGTACTTC
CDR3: CASSPTSGSSYEQYF

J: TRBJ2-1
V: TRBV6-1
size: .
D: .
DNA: TGTGCCAGCAGTGAACTAGGGAGCTACAATGAGCAGTTCTTC
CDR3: CASSELGSYNEQFF

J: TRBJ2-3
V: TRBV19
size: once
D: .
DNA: TGTGCCAGTAGTTTAACTAGCACAGATACGCAGTATTTT
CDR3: CASSLTSTDTQYF

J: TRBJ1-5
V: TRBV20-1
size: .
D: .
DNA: TGCAGTGCTAGAATATACGAGTCCCAGCATTTT
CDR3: CSARIYESQHF